The entry below gives a single TCR beta chain sequence along with its context. What antigen it recognizes has not been identified. Base qualities are not at hand, and no much larger clone is one base apart. The source of the sample is a study of T cells in Graves' hyperthyroidism and ophthalmopathy (dated by TCRdb to 2018 to 2020). As for the study more broadly: Peripheral blood was sampled at the time of initial diagnosis, prior to any treatment. TCR V-J signatures able to tell the groups apart were searched for in a discovery cohort of 100 patients, of whom about 40 had Graves' ophthalmopathy and more than 55 had stable Graves' hyperthyroidism. An independent validation cohort of about 19 hyperthyroidism patients and more than 15 patients who later progressed to ophthalmopathy tested prospective prediction of ophthalmopathy. The approximately 100 discovery patients were randomly split 7:3 into training and test sets. In six Graves' hyperthyroidism patients, the study also compared T-cell repertoires from thyroid tissue with T-cell repertoires from blood. After sampling, hyperthyroidism patients received methimazole starting at 30 mg daily, and ophthalmopathy patients received high-dose intravenous methylprednisolone. According to the paper, TCR Vbeta CDR3 sequencing was carried out on over 130 peripheral blood samples, which came from around 43 ophthalmopathy, around 75 hyperthyroidism and around 17 progressor patients. Overall study results and their limits: Ophthalmopathy was separated from stable hyperthyroidism by a 13 V-J signature model, with 85% to 90% sensitivity and roughly 84% specificity obtained in cross-validation and 80%/75% obtained in testing. Sample size was not statistically predetermined, and blinding of investigators to group allocation was not performed. In validation, progression to ophthalmopathy was predicted by the model with nearly 71% sensitivity and 72.22% specificity, a median of 6.5 months before onset. Most expanded thyroid clonotypes (frequency above 0.001) were also detected in blood, suggesting blood repertoires may reflect thyroid immune responses.

Ophthalmopathy patients had moderately to severely active disease, with a Clinical Activity Score of 3 or more, a NOSPECS grade of 4 or more, and a disease duration of less than 3 months. The study excluded patients with uncontrolled infections, other autoimmune diseases, pregnancy or lactation. Diagnoses were based on clinical symptoms, serum thyroxine and TRAb, thyroid ultrasound and orbital computed tomography. PBMCs were separated from under 11 ml of fresh peripheral blood using Ficoll-Paque density gradient centrifugation. Trizol reagent was used to extract total RNA, and RNA quality was then checked on an Agilent 2100 Bioanalyzer. The CDR3 sequence holds 12 residues, the cysteine and phenylalanine included. The read is trimmed to its CDR3 DNA, 36 bases read in frame from base 1. As encoded in the germline V gene, CDR1 is MDHEN while CDR2 is SYDVKM. V drops 6 bases and J drops 7 bases, leaving 12 bases in between.

TCR beta CDR3 regions were amplified from RNA transcripts. A first-round RT-PCR of the TCR CDR3 used the HTBI primer set with the Qiagen OneStep RT-PCR kit. The libraries were constructed in a second round of multiplex PCR and then size-selected and purified. The libraries were sequenced on an Illumina HiSeq2000 using paired-end 100 bp reads. The source study handled its data this way. SOAPnuke was used to process the raw data, removing reads that contained adapters or uncalled bases, had a mean Phred below 15, or lacked an exact match to the constant primer or identifier. High-quality paired reads were merged using COPE v1.2.5, and each unique nucleotide sequence was defined as a clonotype. MiTCR v1.1 was used to align the clonotypes against IMGT TRBV, TRBD and TRBJ reference segments. The analysis was restricted to V-J combinations with a frequency above 0.0001, which together covered 99.2% of the repertoires. A TCS score was defined as the ratio between F50 (clonal expansion) and ExV (chaos), using BLOSUM62-based TCRdist between CDR3 peptides within each V-J. Welch's t-statistics and random forest reduced around 510 V-J features to 10 to 15, which were used in a naive Bayes classifier (R e1071). Thyroid-blood repertoire similarity was quantified with the Morisita-Horn index. The public reads were quality trimmed at Q25 with fastp and then assembled into clones with MiXCR by TCRdb, keeping productive beta chains. When rows share a CDR3 protein, they turn into one entry using the most common DNA and genes. It is TCRdb's table, rather than the study itself, that gives the V and J calls and clone size. The sample includes 640,000 or so distinct CDR3 sequences, with about 15% observed a single time. Of the sample, 3.5% to 4.5% is held by the ten largest clones.

The sequence links TRBV28 to TRBJ1-2; too little of a D gene remains to name it. This TCR came from a woman aged 40 to 50 with Graves' ophthalmopathy. Sequencing was done on a sample of blood. The bases read TGTGCCAGCAGCTCTCTTAATCGTGGCTACACCTTC. This translates into CASSSLNRGYTF.